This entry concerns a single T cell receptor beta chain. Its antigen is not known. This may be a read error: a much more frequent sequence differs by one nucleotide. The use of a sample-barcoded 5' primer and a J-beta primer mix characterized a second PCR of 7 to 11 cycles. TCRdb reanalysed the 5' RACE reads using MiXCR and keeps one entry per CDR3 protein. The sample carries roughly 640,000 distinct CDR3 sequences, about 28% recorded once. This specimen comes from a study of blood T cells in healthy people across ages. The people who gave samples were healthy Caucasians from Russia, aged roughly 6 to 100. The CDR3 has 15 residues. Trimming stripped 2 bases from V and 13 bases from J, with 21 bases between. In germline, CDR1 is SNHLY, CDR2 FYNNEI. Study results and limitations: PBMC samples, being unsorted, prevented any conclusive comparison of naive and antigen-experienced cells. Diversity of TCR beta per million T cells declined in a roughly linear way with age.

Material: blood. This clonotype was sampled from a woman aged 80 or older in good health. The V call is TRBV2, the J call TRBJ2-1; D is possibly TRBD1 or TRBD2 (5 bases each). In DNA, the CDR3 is TGTGCCAGCAGTGAATTAGGCGGACCCAGGGAGACCCAGTTCTTC. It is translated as CASSELGGPRETQFF. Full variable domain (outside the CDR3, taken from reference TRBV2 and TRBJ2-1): EPEVTQTPSHQVTQMGQEVILRCVPISNHLYFYWYRQILGQKVEFLVSFYNNEISEKSEIFDDQFSVERPDGSNFTLKIRSTKLEDSAMYFCASSELGGPRETQFFGPGTRLTVL.